Listed below are T cell receptor beta chains from one sample, sequenced in a study of siplizumab effects on memory and regulatory T cells. Clones were sequenced by immunoSEQ multiplex PCR, and TCRdb holds only the in-frame ones, with some missing. This table has more than 85,000 clones, around 90% appearing once. The sample consisted of CD4+ T cells sorted from blood. The origin of the receptors is a human donor in good health. Each CDR3 is given with its conserved first and last residue. D genes are given only for firm matches. Some rows mark clone size as missing; the rest say once, few, many or name a class of expanded clone.

cdr3_aa: CASGKLPDRGSKTQYF; cdr3_nt: TGTGCTAGTGGTAAACTCCCGGACAGGGGATCGAAGACCCAGTACTTC; j_call: TRBJ2-5; clone_size: NA; v_call: TRBV12-5; d_call: TRBD1
cdr3_aa: CASSVGTFENGEQFF; cdr3_nt: TGTGCCAGCAGCGTCGGGACTTTCGAGAACGGTGAGCAGTTCTTC; j_call: TRBJ2-1; clone_size: NA; v_call: TRBV9; d_call: NA
cdr3_aa: CASSQGVAKYNEQFF; cdr3_nt: TGCGCCAGCAGCCAGGGGGTTGCGAAGTACAATGAGCAGTTCTTC; j_call: TRBJ2-1; clone_size: NA; v_call: TRBV4-1; d_call: NA
cdr3_aa: CASSEGGRASYEQYF; cdr3_nt: TGCGCCAGCAGTGAAGGCGGGAGGGCTTCCTACGAGCAGTACTTC; j_call: TRBJ2-7; clone_size: NA; v_call: TRBV10-2; d_call: TRBD2
cdr3_aa: CASSSGLAGSNEQFF; cdr3_nt: TGTGCCAGCAGCTCGGGACTAGCGGGATCCAATGAGCAGTTCTTC; j_call: TRBJ2-1; clone_size: NA; v_call: TRBV5-6; d_call: TRBD2
cdr3_aa: CASSLMGQGRIVETQYF; cdr3_nt: TGCGCCAGCAGCTTGATGGGACAGGGGAGGATTGTGGAGACCCAGTACTTC; j_call: TRBJ2-5; clone_size: once; v_call: TRBV5-1; d_call: TRBD1
cdr3_aa: CASTKKTSGRGLLGHEQYF; cdr3_nt: TGTGCCAGCACCAAAAAAACTAGCGGGAGGGGCCTCCTAGGCCACGAGCAGTACTTC; j_call: TRBJ2-7; clone_size: NA; v_call: TRBV2; d_call: TRBD2
cdr3_aa: CASKPGDSYEQYF; cdr3_nt: TGTGCCAGTAAACCCGGGGACAGCTACGAGCAGTACTTC; j_call: TRBJ2-7; clone_size: few; v_call: TRBV19; d_call: TRBD1
cdr3_aa: CASSTPGTKQFF; cdr3_nt: TGTGCCAGCAGTACCCCCGGGACCAAGCAGTTCTTC; j_call: TRBJ2-1; clone_size: NA; v_call: TRBV28; d_call: NA
cdr3_aa: CASRLANTQYF; cdr3_nt: TGTGCAAGTCGCTTAGCTAATACGCAGTATTTT; j_call: TRBJ2-3; clone_size: NA; v_call: TRBV12-2; d_call: NA
cdr3_aa: CASSTTYEQYF; cdr3_nt: TGTGCCAGCAGTACCACCTACGAGCAGTACTTC; j_call: TRBJ2-7; clone_size: NA; v_call: TRBV28; d_call: NA
cdr3_aa: CASSESPFYEQYF; cdr3_nt: TGTGCCAGTAGTGAAAGCCCCTTTTACGAGCAGTACTTC; j_call: TRBJ2-7; clone_size: NA; v_call: TRBV19; d_call: NA
cdr3_aa: CASSQRDSNEKLFF; cdr3_nt: TGTGCCAGCAGTCAACGGGACAGTAATGAAAAACTGTTTTTT; j_call: TRBJ1-4; clone_size: once; v_call: TRBV11-3; d_call: TRBD1
cdr3_aa: CASSSEPRRGYTF; cdr3_nt: TGTGCCAGCAGTTCAGAACCCCGGCGGGGCTACACCTTC; j_call: TRBJ1-2; clone_size: NA; v_call: TRBV6-6; d_call: NA
cdr3_aa: CASSYIGLYEQYF; cdr3_nt: TGTGCCAGCAGTTATATCGGCCTCTACGAGCAGTACTTC; j_call: TRBJ2-7; clone_size: once; v_call: TRBV6-6; d_call: NA
cdr3_aa: CASSMAGVGKGGSLYNEQFF; cdr3_nt: TGTGCCAGTAGTATGGCGGGAGTGGGCAAGGGGGGGTCATTATACAATGAGCAGTTCTTC; j_call: TRBJ2-1; clone_size: NA; v_call: TRBV19; d_call: NA
cdr3_aa: CASHLTSGRVAEQFF; cdr3_nt: TGTGCCAGCCATTTGACTAGCGGGAGGGTTGCTGAGCAGTTCTTC; j_call: TRBJ2-1; clone_size: NA; v_call: TRBV28; d_call: TRBD2
cdr3_aa: CASSLRTEETQYF; cdr3_nt: TGTGCCAGCAGTTTAAGGACAGAAGAGACCCAGTACTTC; j_call: TRBJ2-5; clone_size: NA; v_call: TRBV28; d_call: NA
cdr3_aa: CASAAGSNQPQHF; cdr3_nt: TGTGCCAGCGCCGCAGGCAGCAATCAGCCCCAGCATTTT; j_call: TRBJ1-5; clone_size: NA; v_call: TRBV2; d_call: NA
cdr3_aa: CASSIGGTTSTDTQYF; cdr3_nt: TGTGCCAGTAGTATAGGAGGGACTACTAGCACAGATACGCAGTATTTT; j_call: TRBJ2-3; clone_size: NA; v_call: TRBV19; d_call: TRBD2
cdr3_aa: CASSPFMETQYF; cdr3_nt: TGCGCCAGCAGCCCCTTTATGGAGACCCAGTACTTC; j_call: TRBJ2-5; clone_size: NA; v_call: TRBV10-2; d_call: NA
cdr3_aa: CATSRGGTGTGTDTQYF; cdr3_nt: TGTGCCACCAGCAGAGGGGGAACAGGGACTGGCACAGATACGCAGTATTTT; j_call: TRBJ2-3; clone_size: few; v_call: TRBV15; d_call: NA
cdr3_aa: CASSYSPSGSSYEQYF; cdr3_nt: TGTGCCAGCAGTTACTCGCCTAGCGGAAGCTCCTACGAGCAGTACTTC; j_call: TRBJ2-7; clone_size: NA; v_call: TRBV6-6; d_call: TRBD2
cdr3_aa: CASSEGDRAWDQPQHF; cdr3_nt: TGTGCCAGCAGTGAAGGGGACAGGGCCTGGGATCAGCCCCAGCATTTT; j_call: TRBJ1-5; clone_size: NA; v_call: TRBV6-1; d_call: TRBD1
cdr3_aa: CASSDGTGGWETQYF; cdr3_nt: TGTGCCAGTAGTGACGGGACAGGGGGTTGGGAGACCCAGTACTTC; j_call: TRBJ2-5; clone_size: NA; v_call: TRBV19; d_call: TRBD1
cdr3_aa: CASRIGQGGEQYF; cdr3_nt: TGTGCCAGCAGAATCGGACAGGGAGGCGAGCAGTACTTC; j_call: TRBJ2-7; clone_size: NA; v_call: TRBV25-1; d_call: TRBD1
cdr3_aa: CASSPRGAFRLGEKLFF; cdr3_nt: TGTGCCAGTAGCCCTAGGGGGGCGTTCCGTCTGGGAGAAAAACTGTTTTTT; j_call: TRBJ1-4; clone_size: few; v_call: TRBV19; d_call: NA
cdr3_aa: CASSPEWGQETQHF; cdr3_nt: TGCGCCAGCAGCCCCGAATGGGGGCAAGAGACCCAGCACTTC; j_call: TRBJ2-5; clone_size: NA; v_call: TRBV5-1; d_call: NA
cdr3_aa: CASSRGLAGGTRYEQYF; cdr3_nt: TGTGCCAGCTCCCGAGGGCTAGCGGGAGGCACAAGGTACGAGCAGTACTTC; j_call: TRBJ2-7; clone_size: NA; v_call: TRBV9; d_call: TRBD2
cdr3_aa: CASSLLGTGALNEQFF; cdr3_nt: TGCGCCAGCAGCCTGCTTGGAACGGGAGCTTTGAATGAGCAGTTCTTC; j_call: TRBJ2-1; clone_size: NA; v_call: TRBV4-1; d_call: NA
cdr3_aa: CASSTTGDHEQYF; cdr3_nt: TGTGCCAGTAGTACGACAGGGGACCACGAGCAGTACTTC; j_call: TRBJ2-7; clone_size: once; v_call: TRBV19; d_call: TRBD1
cdr3_aa: CASSFDGSSTDTQYF; cdr3_nt: TGCGCCAGCAGCTTCGACGGTTCTAGCACAGATACGCAGTATTTT; j_call: TRBJ2-3; clone_size: NA; v_call: TRBV5-1; d_call: NA
cdr3_aa: CASSSAGANYGYTF; cdr3_nt: TGTGCCAGCAGCTCCGCGGGAGCTAACTATGGCTACACCTTC; j_call: TRBJ1-2; clone_size: few; v_call: TRBV5-8; d_call: NA
cdr3_aa: CASSLWHRDSYEQYF; cdr3_nt: TGTGCCAGCAGTTTATGGCACAGAGACTCCTACGAGCAGTACTTC; j_call: TRBJ2-7; clone_size: NA; v_call: TRBV28; d_call: NA
cdr3_aa: CASSQGRGYEQYF; cdr3_nt: TGTGCCAGCAGCCAAGGGAGGGGGTACGAGCAGTACTTC; j_call: TRBJ2-7; clone_size: NA; v_call: TRBV16; d_call: NA
cdr3_aa: CASNPSPIGNYGYTF; cdr3_nt: TGTGCCAGTAACCCTTCCCCCATTGGTAACTATGGCTACACCTTC; j_call: TRBJ1-2; clone_size: NA; v_call: TRBV19; d_call: NA
cdr3_aa: CAISDTGGDYGYTF; cdr3_nt: TGTGCCATCAGTGATACGGGCGGCGACTATGGCTACACCTTC; j_call: TRBJ1-2; clone_size: NA; v_call: TRBV10-3; d_call: NA
cdr3_aa: CASSPRQAVNTEAFF; cdr3_nt: TGTGCCAGCTCACCACGACAGGCGGTGAACACTGAAGCTTTCTTT; j_call: TRBJ1-1; clone_size: NA; v_call: TRBV18; d_call: NA
cdr3_aa: CASSRRTQGTDTQYF; cdr3_nt: TGTGCCAGCAGCCGACGGACTCAGGGCACAGATACGCAGTATTTT; j_call: TRBJ2-3; clone_size: once; v_call: TRBV7-2; d_call: NA
cdr3_aa: CASSYREGHSPLHF; cdr3_nt: TGTGCCAGCAGTTATCGGGAGGGACATTCACCCCTCCACTTT; j_call: TRBJ1-6; clone_size: NA; v_call: TRBV6-5; d_call: NA
cdr3_aa: CASSPSGTGELFF; cdr3_nt: TGTGCCAGCTCACCCAGCGGGACCGGGGAGCTGTTTTTT; j_call: TRBJ2-2; clone_size: NA; v_call: TRBV18; d_call: NA
cdr3_aa: CASSQARGSDYGYTF; cdr3_nt: TGCGCCAGCAGCCAAGCGAGGGGCTCGGACTATGGCTACACCTTC; j_call: TRBJ1-2; clone_size: once; v_call: TRBV4-3; d_call: NA
cdr3_aa: CASSRTGQRNTEAFF; cdr3_nt: TGCGCCAGCAGCCGGACGGGACAGAGGAACACTGAAGCTTTCTTT; j_call: TRBJ1-1; clone_size: NA; v_call: TRBV4-3; d_call: TRBD1